These 6 T cell receptor beta chains originate from one sample sequenced in a study of early T cells in non-severe SARS-CoV-2 infection. TCRdb re-called the 5' RACE reads through MiXCR, storing one row per CDR3 protein. Of over 25,000 distinct CDR3 sequences listed, 5% to 6.5% were seen once; the top ten hold about 0.9%. Sample: whole blood. These receptors were obtained from an adult who was a healthcare worker with PCR-confirmed SARS-CoV-2 infection or an uninfected control (not recorded which).

This clonotype showed up many times. The gene calls are TRBV29-1 and TRBJ1-2, with D possibly matching TRBD1 (5 bases). The CDR3 totals 13 residues. V gave up 5 bases and J gave up 6 bases, with 16 bases separating them. Germline V lookup: CDR1 SQVTM, CDR2 ANQGSEA. This CDR3 is CSVWGPPLDGYTF. The CDR3 DNA reads as TGCAGCGTTTGGGGCCCCCCTCTGGATGGCTACACCTTC.

The genes are TRBV9 and TRBJ2-5, with D unclear. Trimming took off 0 bases at V and 5 bases at J, with 11 bases between the two ends. Germline assignment: CDR1 SGDLS and CDR2 YYNGEE. This CDR3 has 14 amino acids. DNA of the CDR3: TGTGCCAGCAGCGTAGATGGTAGCTTGGAGACCCAGTACTTC. Residues: CASSVDGSLETQYF.

There are many counts of this clonotype. The chain employs TRBV29-1 and TRBJ2-1; D uncertain. The V and J ends lost 1 base and 4 bases respectively, with 8 bases between them. Germline CDR1 is SQVTM and CDR2 is ANQGSEA. This CDR3 has 13 amino acids. For the CDR3, the DNA is TGCAGCGTTGAAGGGTACCGATACAATGAGCAGTTCTTC. Protein product: CSVEGYRYNEQFF.

The table lists this clonotype with a few counts. V gene TRBV9 combines with J gene TRBJ2-1; 8 bases agree with TRBD2. CDR1 and CDR2 (germline): SGDLS, YYNGEE. The CDR3 totals 17 residues. Trimming removed 3 bases from V and 0 bases from J; junction bases left unmatched: 8. CDR3 in amino acids: CASSGVAGSHSYNEQFF. As DNA, the CDR3 is TGTGCCAGCAGCGGGGTAGCGGGATCCCACTCCTACAATGAGCAGTTCTTC.

The chain has TRBV6-1 and TRBJ1-1; D remains ambiguous. This CDR3 is built from 13 residues. In germline, CDR1 is MNHNS, CDR2 SASEGT. V lost 3 bases and J lost 0, with 5 bases in between. CDR3 nucleotide sequence: TGTGCCAGCAGTGACCTCCTGAACACTGAAGCTTTCTTT. It translates to CASSDLLNTEAFF.

The table lists this clonotype with a few counts. This chain connects TRBV27 to TRBJ1-2; D unresolved. V lost 0 bases to trimming and J lost 6 bases, with 8 bases between them. The CDR3 covers 13 residues. Germline CDR1 reads MNHEY; CDR2 reads SMNVEV (reference sequence). The DNA for the CDR3 is TGTGCCAGCAGTTTATCTCCGCGCCATGGCTACACCTTC. Protein product: CASSLSPRHGYTF.